This T cell receptor (beta chain) was documented in a study of blood T cell repertoires in COVID-19. Across the whole study: Acute-phase and convalescent COVID-19 samples originated in the United States, Italy and Spain. Sample material is recorded as cDNA or gDNA derived from T cells, B-cell-depleted T cells, or PBMCs.

Original handling: Amplification of reference gene primers was used by the study to estimate nucleated cell counts. The assay was immunoSEQ multiplex PCR, and TCRdb's table has in-frame clones only and misses some. The V and J calls and clone size come from that table; D and trimming were worked out from the DNA. The sample lists 150,000 to 200,000 clones, 90% to 95% occurring once. Germline loops: CDR1 SGHAT, CDR2 FQNNGV. The CDR3 is 15 residues long. With V trimmed by 3 bases and J by 1 base, 5 bases remained unmatched. Sequenced input: peripheral blood. The rearrangement links TRBV11-2 to TRBJ1-1, with TRBD1 matching 7 bases. The sequence was collected from a man in his fifties or sixties with acute or convalescent COVID-19. CDR3 sequence reads: CASSFYGTANTEAFF. The CDR3 DNA reads as TGTGCCAGCAGCTTTTACGGGACAGCGAACACTGAAGCTTTCTTT.